A single T cell receptor (beta chain) is shown here with its context. These data originate in a study of human T cells and chemical hapten exposure. Background on the study: The use of 2% DPC on roughly 2 cm by roughly 2 cm of upper inner arm skin constituted sensitization.

Time point described: pre-sensitization, week 0. Treatment indicated: therapeutic diphenylcyclopropenone sensitization with weekly scalp DPC. Non-pregnant alopecia patients aged 18 to 70, suitable for DPC therapy. Each CDR3 protein gets one entry after TCRdb re-called the RACE reads with MiXCR. The sample consists of around 57,000 distinct CDR3 sequences, 10% to 12% of them appearing once. With 7 bases clipped from V and 6 bases from J, the junction kept 3 bases outside the gene matches. The CDR3 is 12 residues long. CDR1 is SQVTM, CDR2 ANQGSEA, per germline. The receptor's source is a woman aged 40 to 49 with alopecia areata. Some clones in this sample may be carry-over from other donors' samples. This sequence joins TRBV29-1 and TRBJ2-1; 10 bases agree with TRBD1. Sequencing was performed on whole blood, taken in connection with sensitization to the hapten diphenylcyclopropenone (DPC). The DNA of the CDR3 is TGCAGCGCCGGGACAGGGGTCAATGAGCAGTTCTTC. It specifies CSAGTGVNEQFF.